This paragraph reports one T cell receptor (beta chain). Its antigen is as yet unknown. This entry belongs to a study of beta chain features in type 1 diabetes. About the study: Analysis included more than 90 million sorted cells drawn from all samples. Study-level points and caveats: There was a moderate but significant shortening of TCRB CDR3s in all four CD4+ subsets of Type 1 diabetes patients. Reads derived from cDNA could over-represent cells showing high TCR expression.

As every portion of the isolated RNA was reverse transcribed, the sequencing read expressed TCRB transcripts. Sequenced by immunoSEQ multiplex PCR; TCRdb stores in-frame clones only, minus some. The sample has 600,000 to 750,000 clones; around an eighth are singletons. This receptor was obtained from a man aged 25 to 45 with type 1 diabetes. Sequencing was performed on naive CD4+ T cells from blood.

CDR3 sequence: CSVRPRDVYNEQFF. The CDR3 DNA is TGCAGCGTTCGGCCTCGGGACGTTTACAATGAGCAGTTCTTC. The chain employs TRBV29-1 and TRBJ2-1; TRBD1 or TRBD2 may be the D gene (5 bases each). The CDR3 totals 14 residues. The germline V and J ends were trimmed by 5 bases and 4 bases, with 15 bases remaining between them. The germline V gene has CDR1 SQVTM and CDR2 ANQGSEA.